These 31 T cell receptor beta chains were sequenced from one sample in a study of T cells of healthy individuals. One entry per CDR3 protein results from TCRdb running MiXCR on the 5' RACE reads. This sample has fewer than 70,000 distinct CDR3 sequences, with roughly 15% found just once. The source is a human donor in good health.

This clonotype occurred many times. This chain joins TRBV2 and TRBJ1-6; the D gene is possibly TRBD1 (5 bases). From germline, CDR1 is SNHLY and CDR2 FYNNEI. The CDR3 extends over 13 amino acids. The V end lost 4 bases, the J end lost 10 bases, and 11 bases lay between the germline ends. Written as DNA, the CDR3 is TGTGCCAGCAGTGGAGGGGAAACATCACCCCTCCACTTT. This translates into CASSGGETSPLHF.

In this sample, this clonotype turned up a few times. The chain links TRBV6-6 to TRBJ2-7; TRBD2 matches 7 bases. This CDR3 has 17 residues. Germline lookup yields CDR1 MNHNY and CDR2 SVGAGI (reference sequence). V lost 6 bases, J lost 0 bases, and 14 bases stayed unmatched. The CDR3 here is CASSPRSGTEVSYEQYF. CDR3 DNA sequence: TGTGCCAGCAGCCCCCGGAGCGGGACGGAAGTCTCCTACGAGCAGTACTTC.

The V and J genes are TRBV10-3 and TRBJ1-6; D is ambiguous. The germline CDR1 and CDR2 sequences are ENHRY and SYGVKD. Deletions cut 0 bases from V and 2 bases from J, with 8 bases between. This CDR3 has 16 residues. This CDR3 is CAISESGLAYNSPLHF. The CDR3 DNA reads TGTGCCATCAGTGAGTCGGGGTTAGCCTATAATTCACCCCTCCACTTT.

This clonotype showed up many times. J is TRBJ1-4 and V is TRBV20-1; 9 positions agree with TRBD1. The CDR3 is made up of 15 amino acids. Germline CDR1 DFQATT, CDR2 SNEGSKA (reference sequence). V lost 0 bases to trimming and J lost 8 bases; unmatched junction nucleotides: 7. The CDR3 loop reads CSARDATGGQEKLFF. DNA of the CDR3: TGCAGTGCTAGAGACGCGACAGGGGGACAGGAAAAACTGTTTTTT.

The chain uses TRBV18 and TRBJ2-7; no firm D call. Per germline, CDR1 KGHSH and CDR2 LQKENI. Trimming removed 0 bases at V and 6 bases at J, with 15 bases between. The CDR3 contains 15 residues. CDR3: CASSPPYGSRGEQYF. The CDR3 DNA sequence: TGTGCCAGCTCACCACCGTACGGGTCAAGAGGCGAGCAGTACTTC. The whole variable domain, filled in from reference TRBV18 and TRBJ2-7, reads NAGVMQNPRHLVRRRGQEARLRCSPMKGHSHVYWYRQLPEEGLKFMVYLQKENIIDESGMPKERFSAEFPKEGPSILRIQQVVRGDSAAYFCASSPPYGSRGEQYFGPGTRLTVT.

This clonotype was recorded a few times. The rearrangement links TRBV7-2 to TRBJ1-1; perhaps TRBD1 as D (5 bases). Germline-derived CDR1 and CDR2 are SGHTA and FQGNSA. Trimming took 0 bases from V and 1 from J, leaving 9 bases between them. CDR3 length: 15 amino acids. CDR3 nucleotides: TGTGCCAGCAGCTTAGCTGCAGGGTCGAACACTGAAGCTTTCTTT. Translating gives CASSLAAGSNTEAFF.

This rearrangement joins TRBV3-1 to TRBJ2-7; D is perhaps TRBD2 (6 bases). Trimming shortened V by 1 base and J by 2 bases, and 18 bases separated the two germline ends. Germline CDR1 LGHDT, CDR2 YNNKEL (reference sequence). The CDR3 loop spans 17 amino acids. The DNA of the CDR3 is TGTGCCAGCAGCCAAGTTGGCGGGATAGGTCGTCCCTACGAGCAGTACTTC. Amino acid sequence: CASSQVGGIGRPYEQYF.

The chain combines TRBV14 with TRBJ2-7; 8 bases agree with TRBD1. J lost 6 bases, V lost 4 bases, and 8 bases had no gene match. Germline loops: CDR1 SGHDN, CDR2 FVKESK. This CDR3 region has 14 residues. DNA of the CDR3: TGTGCCAGCAGCCCGCGACACACAGGGGGCGAGCAGTACTTC. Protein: CASSPRHTGGEQYF.

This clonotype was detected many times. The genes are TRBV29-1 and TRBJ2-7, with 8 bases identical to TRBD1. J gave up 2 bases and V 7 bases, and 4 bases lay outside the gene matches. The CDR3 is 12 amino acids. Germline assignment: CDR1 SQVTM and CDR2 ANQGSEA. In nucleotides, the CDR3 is TGCAGCGCGGGACAGGACACCTACGAGCAGTACTTC. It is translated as CSAGQDTYEQYF.

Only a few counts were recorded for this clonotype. CDR3 loop: CASRGQAPYNEQFF. CDR3 nucleotide sequence: TGTGCCAGTCGGGGGCAGGCCCCCTACAATGAGCAGTTCTTC. The rearrangement links TRBV25-1 to TRBJ2-1; D possibly matches TRBD1 or TRBD2 (6 bases each). Germline V CDR1 and CDR2: MGHDK, SYGVNS. This CDR3 region has 14 residues. V lost 9 bases and J 2 bases, leaving 14 bases between the germline ends.

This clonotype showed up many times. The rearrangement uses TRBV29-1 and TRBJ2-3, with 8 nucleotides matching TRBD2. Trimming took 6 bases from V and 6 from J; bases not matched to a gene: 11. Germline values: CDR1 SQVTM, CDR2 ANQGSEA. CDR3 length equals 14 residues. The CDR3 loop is CSVLSGGALDTQYF. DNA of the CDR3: TGCAGCGTCCTTTCCGGGGGGGCCCTTGATACGCAGTATTTT.

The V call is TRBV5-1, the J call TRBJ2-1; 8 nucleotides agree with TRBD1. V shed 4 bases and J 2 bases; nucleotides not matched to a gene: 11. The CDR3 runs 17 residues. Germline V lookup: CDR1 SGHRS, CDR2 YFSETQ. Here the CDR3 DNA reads TGCGCCAGCAGCCAGATATTTGGACAGGGCCCCTACAATGAGCAGTTCTTC. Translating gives CASSQIFGQGPYNEQFF.

This CDR3 reads CSARILAGTQETQYF. The CDR3, as DNA: TGCAGTGCTAGGATCCTAGCGGGCACTCAAGAGACCCAGTACTTC. V usage is TRBV20-1 and J usage is TRBJ2-5; 8 bases agree with TRBD2. CDR1 is DFQATT, CDR2 SNEGSKA, per germline (reference sequence). V was clipped by 3 bases and J by 2 bases; unmatched bases: 8. The CDR3 contains 15 residues.

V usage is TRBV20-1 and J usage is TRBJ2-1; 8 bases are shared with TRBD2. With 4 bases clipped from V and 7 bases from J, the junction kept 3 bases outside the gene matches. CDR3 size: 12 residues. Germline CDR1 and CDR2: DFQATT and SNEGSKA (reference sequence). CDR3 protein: CSAIPSGNEQFF. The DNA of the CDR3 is TGCAGTGCTATCCCTAGCGGGAATGAGCAGTTCTTC.

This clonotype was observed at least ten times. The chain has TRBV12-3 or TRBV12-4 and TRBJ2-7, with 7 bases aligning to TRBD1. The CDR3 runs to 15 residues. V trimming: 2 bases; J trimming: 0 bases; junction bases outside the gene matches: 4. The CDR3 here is CASSLRAGGSYEQYF. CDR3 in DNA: TGTGCCAGCAGTTTACGTGCAGGGGGCTCCTACGAGCAGTACTTC.

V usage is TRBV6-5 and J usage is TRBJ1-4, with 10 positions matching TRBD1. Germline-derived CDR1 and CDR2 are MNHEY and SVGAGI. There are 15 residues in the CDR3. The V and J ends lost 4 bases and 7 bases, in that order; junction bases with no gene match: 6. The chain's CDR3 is CASSSFRDRGEKLFF. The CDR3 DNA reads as TGTGCCAGCAGTTCCTTCCGGGACAGGGGTGAAAAACTGTTTTTT.

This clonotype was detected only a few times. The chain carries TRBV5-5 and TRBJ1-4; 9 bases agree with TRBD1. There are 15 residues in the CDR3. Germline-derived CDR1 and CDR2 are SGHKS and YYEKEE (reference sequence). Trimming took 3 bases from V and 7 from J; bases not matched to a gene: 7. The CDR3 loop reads CASSSPDRGREKLFF. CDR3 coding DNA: TGTGCCAGCAGCTCACCGGACAGGGGTCGTGAAAAACTGTTTTTT. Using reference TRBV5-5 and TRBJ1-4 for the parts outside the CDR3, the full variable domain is DAGVTQSPTHLIKTRGQQVTLRCSPISGHKSVSWYQQVLGQGPQFIFQYYEKEERGRGNFPDRFSARQFPNYSSELNVNALLLGDSALYLCASSSPDRGREKLFFGSGTQLSVL.

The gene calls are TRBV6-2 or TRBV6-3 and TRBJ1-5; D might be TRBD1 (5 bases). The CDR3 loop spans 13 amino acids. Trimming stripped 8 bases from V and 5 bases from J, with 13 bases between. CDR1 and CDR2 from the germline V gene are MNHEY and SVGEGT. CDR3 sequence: CASHELGDQPQHF. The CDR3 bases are TGTGCCAGCCATGAATTGGGGGATCAGCCCCAGCATTTT.

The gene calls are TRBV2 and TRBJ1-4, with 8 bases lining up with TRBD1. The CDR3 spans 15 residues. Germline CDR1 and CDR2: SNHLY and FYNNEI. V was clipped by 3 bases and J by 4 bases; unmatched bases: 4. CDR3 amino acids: CASSEAGGLNEKLFF. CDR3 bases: TGTGCCAGCAGTGAGGCAGGGGGCCTTAATGAAAAACTGTTTTTT.

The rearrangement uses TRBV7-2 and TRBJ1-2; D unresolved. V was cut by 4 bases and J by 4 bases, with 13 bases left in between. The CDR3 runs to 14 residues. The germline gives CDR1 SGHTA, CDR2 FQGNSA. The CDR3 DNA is TGTGCCAGCAGCTCGGAGCCAGTACTCTATGGCTACACCTTC. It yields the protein CASSSEPVLYGYTF.

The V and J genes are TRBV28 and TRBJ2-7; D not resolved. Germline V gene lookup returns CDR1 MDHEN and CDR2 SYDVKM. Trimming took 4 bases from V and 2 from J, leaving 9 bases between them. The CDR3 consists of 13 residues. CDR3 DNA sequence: TGTGCCAGCAGTTCGGTTTTCGCCTACGAGCAGTACTTC. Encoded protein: CASSSVFAYEQYF.

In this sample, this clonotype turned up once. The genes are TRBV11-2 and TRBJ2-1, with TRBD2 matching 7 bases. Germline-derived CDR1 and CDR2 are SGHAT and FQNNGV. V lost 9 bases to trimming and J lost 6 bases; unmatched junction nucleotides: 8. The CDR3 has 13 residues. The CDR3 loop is CASIGTTSNEQFF. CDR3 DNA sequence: TGTGCCAGTATAGGGACTACCTCCAATGAGCAGTTCTTC.

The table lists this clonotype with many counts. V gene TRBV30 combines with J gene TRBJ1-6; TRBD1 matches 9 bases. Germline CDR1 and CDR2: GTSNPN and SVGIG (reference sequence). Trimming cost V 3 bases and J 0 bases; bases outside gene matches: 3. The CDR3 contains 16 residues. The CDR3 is CAWSQTGGSYNSPLHF. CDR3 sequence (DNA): TGTGCCTGGAGCCAGACAGGGGGCTCCTATAATTCACCCCTCCACTTT. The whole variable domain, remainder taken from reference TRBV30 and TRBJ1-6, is SQTIHQWPATLVQPVGSPLSLECTVEGTSNPNLYWYRQAAGRGLQLLFYSVGIGQISSEVPQNLSASRPQDRQFILSSKKLLLSDSGFYLCAWSQTGGSYNSPLHFGNGTRLTVT.

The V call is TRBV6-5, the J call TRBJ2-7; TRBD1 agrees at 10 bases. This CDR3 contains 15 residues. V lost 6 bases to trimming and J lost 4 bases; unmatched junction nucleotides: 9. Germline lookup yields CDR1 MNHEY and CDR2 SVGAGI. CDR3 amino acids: CASRFQRTGGYEQYF. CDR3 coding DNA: TGTGCCAGCAGATTCCAGAGGACAGGGGGTTACGAGCAGTACTTC.

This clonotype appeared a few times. CDR3 residues: CASSLLDFAQYF. CDR3 sequence (DNA): TGTGCCAGCAGTTTGTTGGACTTTGCCCAGTACTTC. The genes are TRBV12-3 or TRBV12-4 and TRBJ2-5; a possible D gene is TRBD2 (5 bases). Trimming took 3 bases from V and 9 from J, leaving 11 bases between them. CDR3 length: 12 amino acids.

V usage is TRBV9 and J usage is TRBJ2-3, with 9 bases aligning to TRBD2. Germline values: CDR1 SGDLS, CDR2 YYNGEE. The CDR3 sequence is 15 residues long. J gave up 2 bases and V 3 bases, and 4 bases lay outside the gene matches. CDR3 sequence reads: CASSATSGSTDTQYF. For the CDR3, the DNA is TGTGCCAGCAGCGCAACTAGCGGGTCCACAGATACGCAGTATTTT.

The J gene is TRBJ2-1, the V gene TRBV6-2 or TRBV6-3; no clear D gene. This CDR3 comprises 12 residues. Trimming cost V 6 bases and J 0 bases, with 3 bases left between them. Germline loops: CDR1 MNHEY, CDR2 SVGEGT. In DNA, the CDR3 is TGTGCCAGCAGCGGCTCCTACAATGAGCAGTTCTTC. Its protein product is CASSGSYNEQFF.

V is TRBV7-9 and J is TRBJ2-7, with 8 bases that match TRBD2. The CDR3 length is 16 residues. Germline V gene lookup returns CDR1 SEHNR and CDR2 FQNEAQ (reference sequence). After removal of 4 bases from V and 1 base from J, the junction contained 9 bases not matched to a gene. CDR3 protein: CASSSSSGLGSYEQYF. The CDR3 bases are TGTGCCAGCAGCTCTTCGTCGGGACTAGGATCCTACGAGCAGTACTTC.

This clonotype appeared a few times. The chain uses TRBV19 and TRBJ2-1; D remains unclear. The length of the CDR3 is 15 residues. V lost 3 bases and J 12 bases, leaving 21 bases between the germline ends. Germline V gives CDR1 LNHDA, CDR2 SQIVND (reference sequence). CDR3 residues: CASSIDMTTVGVQFF. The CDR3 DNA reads TGTGCCAGTAGTATCGATATGACCACCGTTGGAGTGCAGTTCTTC.

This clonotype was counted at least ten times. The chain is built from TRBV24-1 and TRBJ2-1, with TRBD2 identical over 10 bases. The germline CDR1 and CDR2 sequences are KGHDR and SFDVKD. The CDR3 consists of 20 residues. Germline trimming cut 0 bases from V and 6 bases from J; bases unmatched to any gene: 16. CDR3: CATSDLKRGGLKISPNEQFF. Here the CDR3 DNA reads TGTGCCACCAGTGATTTGAAGCGGGGGGGCCTCAAGATCTCCCCCAATGAGCAGTTCTTC.

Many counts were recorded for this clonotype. This chain's CDR3 is CASSLGSSGRGETQYF. The CDR3 DNA reads TGTGCCAGCAGCTTAGGTTCTAGCGGTAGAGGAGAGACCCAGTACTTC. The chain combines TRBV7-2 with TRBJ2-5; 7 bases align to TRBD2. CDR3 length: 16 amino acids. The V gene's germline CDR1 is SGHTA and CDR2 FQGNSA. After removal of 1 base from V and 4 bases from J, the junction contained 9 bases not matched to a gene.